This entry lists 32 T cell receptor beta chains sequenced from one sample in a study of cytomegalovirus exposure and HLA in healthy donors. In the PCR, 60 Vbeta and 13 Jbeta primers were used. Sequencing used immunoSEQ multiplex PCR; TCRdb keeps in-frame clones, though not all of them. Seen here are 120,000 to 150,000 clones, just over 70% observed once, and the top ten hold 1.5% to 2%. Sequenced material: PBMCs. The receptors originated from a woman aged 25 to 39 in good health and CMV-seronegative.

The V call is TRBV19, the J call TRBJ1-5; unclear D gene. V lost 8 bases to trimming and J lost 0 bases, with 8 bases between them. The CDR3 runs 13 residues. Per germline, CDR1 LNHDA and CDR2 SQIVND (reference sequence). The CDR3 loop is CASVEYSNQPQHF. CDR3 in DNA: TGTGCCAGTGTGGAGTATAGCAATCAGCCCCAGCATTTT.

This chain links TRBV18 with TRBJ1-4; the D gene is possibly TRBD1 (5 bases). The germline V gene has CDR1 KGHSH and CDR2 LQKENI. V lost 8 bases and J 1 base, leaving 8 bases between the germline ends. The CDR3 length is 13 residues. DNA for the CDR3: TGTGCCAGCGGACAAGTAACTAATGAAAAACTGTTTTTT. This encodes CASGQVTNEKLFF.

The rearrangement uses TRBV5-6 and TRBJ1-6; 7 positions agree with TRBD1. From germline, CDR1 is SGHDT and CDR2 YYEEEE. The CDR3 consists of 14 residues. Losses at the gene ends were 0 bases for V and 11 bases for J; bases not matched to a gene: 5. DNA for the CDR3: TGTGCCAGCAGCTTGGACAGGGGAAGGGCACCCCTCCACTTT. Encoded protein: CASSLDRGRAPLHF.

J is TRBJ1-1 and V is TRBV7-3, with D maybe TRBD1 (5 bases). The V and J ends lost 2 bases and 3 bases respectively, with 13 bases between them. The CDR3 covers 15 residues. Germline assignment: CDR1 SGHTA and CDR2 FQGTGA. The chain's CDR3 is CASSLWSGGYTEAFF. In DNA form, the CDR3 reads TGTGCCAGCAGCTTATGGTCCGGGGGATACACTGAAGCTTTCTTT.

The CDR3 sequence is CASSRPPPYNEQFF. CDR3 sequence (DNA): TGTGCCAGCAGCCGTCCTCCCCCTTACAATGAGCAGTTCTTC. V gene TRBV7-2 combines with J gene TRBJ2-1; D ambiguous. Germline lookup yields CDR1 SGHTA and CDR2 FQGNSA. V was trimmed by 5 bases and J by 4 bases, leaving 12 bases between them. The CDR3 contains 14 residues.

This clone was seen a handful of times. The gene calls are TRBV6-1 and TRBJ2-7, with 7 nucleotides matching TRBD1. V was pared by 1 base and J by 6 bases, with 6 bases of the junction left unmatched. Germline assignment: CDR1 MNHNS and CDR2 SASEGT. This CDR3 is built from 14 residues. DNA of the CDR3: TGTGCCAGCAGTGAAGGGGGACAGCCCCCCGAGCAGTACGTC. Translation: CASSEGGQPPEQYV.

The J gene is TRBJ2-7, the V gene TRBV11-1; 7 nucleotides line up with TRBD1. The CDR3 sequence is 13 residues long. CDR1 is SGHAT and CDR2 is FQDESV in the germline V gene (reference sequence). V was pared by 5 bases and J by 3 bases, with 4 bases of the junction left unmatched. CDR3 sequence (DNA): TGTGCCAGCAGCAGGGGACAGAGCTACGAGCAGTACTTC. Amino acids: CASSRGQSYEQYF.

This rearrangement joins TRBV4-1 to TRBJ2-7, with 7 bases matching TRBD1. V lost 1 base and J lost 6; bases outside the gene matches: 6. Germline lookup yields CDR1 MGHRA and CDR2 YSYEKL. The CDR3 is made up of 14 amino acids. The CDR3 protein is CASSQVGQVGEQYF. The CDR3 bases are TGCGCCAGCAGCCAAGTCGGACAGGTGGGCGAGCAGTACTTC.

V usage is TRBV29-1 and J usage is TRBJ2-7; D is possibly TRBD2 (6 bases). The CDR3 is 15 amino acids. V lost 7 bases and J 4 bases, leaving 23 bases between the germline ends. CDR1 is SQVTM and CDR2 is ANQGSEA in the germline V gene. The CDR3 DNA is TGCAGCGCTTCACCCCGGGACTGGGAGCCGTACGAGCAGTACTTC. Residues: CSASPRDWEPYEQYF.

The chain combines TRBV27 with TRBJ2-5, with 8 positions matching TRBD1. The V and J ends lost 8 bases and 1 base, in that order; junction bases with no gene match: 6. Germline CDR1 and CDR2: MNHEY and SMNVEV (reference sequence). This CDR3 is 14 amino acids long. CDR3 loop: CASGPGQVQETQYF. The CDR3 DNA follows: TGTGCCAGCGGCCCGGGACAGGTCCAAGAGACCCAGTACTTC.

V and J are TRBV6-5 and TRBJ1-1; no clear D gene. The CDR3 length is 13 residues. Trimming removed 6 bases from V and 0 bases from J, with 8 bases in between. Per germline, CDR1 MNHEY and CDR2 SVGAGI. Here the CDR3 DNA reads TGTGCCAGCAGCGGAGAATTGAACACTGAAGCTTTCTTT. Its translation is CASSGELNTEAFF.

In its sample, this clone was seen once. The J gene is TRBJ1-4, the V gene TRBV28; 8 nucleotides agree with TRBD1. CDR3 length: 15 amino acids. With 4 bases clipped from V and 4 bases from J, the junction kept 5 bases outside the gene matches. Germline-derived CDR1 and CDR2 are MDHEN and SYDVKM. The CDR3 nucleotides read TGTGCCAGCAGTTCGGGGGGACAGGTTAATGAAAAACTGTTTTTT. This codes for CASSSGGQVNEKLFF.

CDR3 sequence: CASRRLAGVYEQYF. The CDR3 DNA reads TGTGCCAGCAGGAGACTAGCGGGAGTCTACGAGCAGTACTTC. The chain joins TRBV6-6 to TRBJ2-7; 12 nucleotides line up with TRBD2. The germline V gene encodes CDR1 MNHNY and CDR2 SVGAGI (reference sequence). The CDR3 runs to 14 residues. V shed 6 bases and J 3 bases; nucleotides not matched to a gene: 3.

This sequence joins TRBV7-9 and TRBJ1-4; a weak D match, TRBD1 (6 bases). V lost 5 bases, J lost 0 bases, and 13 bases lay in between. Germline-derived CDR1 and CDR2 are SEHNR and FQNEAQ (reference sequence). The CDR3 has 16 amino acids. Here the CDR3 reads CASSLGQSATNEKLFF. CDR3 nucleotide sequence: TGTGCCAGCAGCCTAGGACAGTCCGCAACTAATGAAAAACTGTTTTTT.

The CDR3 sequence: CASSLGSGGSNQPQHF. CDR3 nucleotide sequence: TGCGCCAGCAGCTTGGGGTCCGGGGGGAGCAATCAGCCCCAGCATTTT. The chain carries TRBV5-1 and TRBJ1-5, with a weak D call TRBD1 (5 bases). The V gene lost 0 bases and the J gene lost 1 base, with 11 bases spanning the gap. This CDR3 has 16 amino acids. Germline CDR1 reads SGHRS; CDR2 reads YFSETQ.

J is TRBJ2-3 and V is TRBV9; the match to TRBD2 covers 15 bases. V was clipped by 0 bases and J by 5 bases; unmatched bases: 4. Germline-derived CDR1 and CDR2 are SGDLS and YYNGEE. This CDR3 has 17 amino acids. The DNA of the CDR3 is TGTGCCAGCAGCGTAGGGACTAGCGGGGGGGCCGGAGATACGCAGTATTTT. It yields the protein CASSVGTSGGAGDTQYF.

The rearrangement uses TRBV28 and TRBJ1-1; D is unresolved. Between the trimmed V and J ends, which lost 8 bases and 0 bases, there was a span of 10 bases. This CDR3 has 13 residues. Per the germline V gene, CDR1 is MDHEN and CDR2 is SYDVKM. The CDR3 region has the DNA TGTGCCAGCTTGGAGCTCATGAACACTGAAGCTTTCTTT. Amino acids: CASLELMNTEAFF.

The CDR3 region has the DNA TGCAGCGGCCACCGGGACTGGGGGGGTGAAGCTTTCTTT. It translates to CSGHRDWGGEAFF. The chain employs TRBV29-1 and TRBJ1-1, with D perhaps TRBD1 (5 bases). Germline CDR1 and CDR2: SQVTM and ANQGSEA. The CDR3 loop spans 13 amino acids. V was trimmed by 7 bases and J by 7 bases, leaving 19 bases between them.

This chain links TRBV27 with TRBJ2-5; 10 positions match TRBD1. V lost 6 bases, J lost 9 bases, and 10 bases stayed unmatched. The CDR3 totals 14 residues. Germline CDR1 reads MNHEY; CDR2 reads SMNVEV (reference sequence). CDR3 in amino acids: CASSLRTGGYSQYF. CDR3 nucleotide sequence: TGTGCCAGCAGCTTGAGGACAGGGGGGTATTCCCAGTACTTC.

This clone was seen just once. The CDR3 DNA is TGTGCCAGCAGCTCAGGACTAGCGGGAGGGCAGACCCAGTACTTC. It specifies CASSSGLAGGQTQYF. The chain couples TRBV7-6 to TRBJ2-5; TRBD2 agrees at 15 bases. This CDR3 is 15 amino acids long. Germline loops: CDR1 SGHVS, CDR2 FNYEAQ. Trimming cost V 4 bases and J 6 bases; bases outside gene matches: 3.

The V call is TRBV5-8, the J call TRBJ1-2; D is ambiguous. The germline CDR1 and CDR2 sequences are SGHTS and YDEGEE. V gave up 4 bases and J gave up 8 bases, with 15 bases separating them. The CDR3 consists of 13 residues. The CDR3: CASSPDYAGGYTF. The CDR3 region has the DNA TGTGCCAGCAGCCCCGACTATGCTGGAGGCTACACCTTC. Full variable domain (outside the CDR3, taken from reference TRBV5-8 and TRBJ1-2): EAGVTQSPTHLIKTRGQQATLRCSPISGHTSVYWYQQALGLGLQFLLWYDEGEERNRGNFPPRFSGRQFPNYSSELNVNALELEDSALYLCASSPDYAGGYTFGSGTRLTVV.

This clone was seen more than once but under ten times. Other nucleotide sequences from this sample produce the same CDR3. The rearrangement uses TRBV5-6 and TRBJ2-7; 8 bases are shared with TRBD1. Germline loops: CDR1 SGHDT, CDR2 YYEEEE. This CDR3 spans 12 amino acids. V shed 4 bases and J 6 bases; nucleotides not matched to a gene: 3. The CDR3: CASSLTGGEQYF. CDR3 bases: TGTGCCAGCAGCCTTACAGGGGGCGAGCAGTACTTC.

As regards this clone: Different DNA sequences within this sample yield the same CDR3. The chain employs TRBV4-1 and TRBJ2-1; D perhaps matches TRBD2 (5 bases). Germline loops: CDR1 MGHRA, CDR2 YSYEKL. V lost 4 bases to trimming and J lost 7 bases, with 8 bases between them. The CDR3 is made up of 12 amino acids. CDR3 nucleotides: TGCGCCAGCAGCCCAACGGGGAATGAGCAGTTCTTC. Translated: CASSPTGNEQFF.

The chain links TRBV19 to TRBJ2-1; D may be TRBD2 (6 bases). This CDR3 has 15 amino acids. Germline values: CDR1 LNHDA, CDR2 SQIVND (reference sequence). Trimming cost V 4 bases and J 9 bases, with 19 bases left between them. DNA of the CDR3: TGTGCCAGTAGTACTCGGGACTCCGGAGCAAGTGAGCAGTTCTTC. This codes for CASSTRDSGASEQFF. Looking up the rest from reference TRBV19 and TRBJ2-1 gives the full variable domain: DGGITQSPKYLFRKEGQNVTLSCEQNLNHDAMYWYRQDPGQGLRLIYYSQIVNDFQKGDIAEGYSVSREKKESFPLTVTSAQKNPTAFYLCASSTRDSGASEQFFGPGTRLTVL.

This sequence joins TRBV7-2 and TRBJ2-2; D is possibly TRBD2 (6 bases). The germline gives CDR1 SGHTA, CDR2 FQGNSA. This CDR3 has 14 residues. Deletions cut 5 bases from V and 7 bases from J, with 14 bases between. The CDR3 loop reads CASSPMRDGGELFF. The CDR3 DNA follows: TGTGCCAGCAGCCCGATGCGGGATGGCGGGGAGCTGTTTTTT.

The chain links TRBV18 to TRBJ1-1; TRBD1 matches at 10 bases. The CDR3 is 16 amino acids. V trimming: 1 base; J trimming: 4 bases; junction bases outside the gene matches: 6. Germline V lookup: CDR1 KGHSH, CDR2 LQKENI. The CDR3 sequence: CASSPRQGADLTEAFF. CDR3 sequence (DNA): TGTGCCAGCTCACCACGACAGGGGGCGGATCTCACTGAAGCTTTCTTT.

The V and J genes are TRBV5-1 and TRBJ1-2; perhaps TRBD1 as D (6 bases). Trimming removed 4 bases from V and 6 bases from J, with 16 bases in between. This CDR3 has 14 amino acids. CDR1 is SGHRS and CDR2 is YFSETQ in the germline V gene. The CDR3 bases are TGCGCCAGCAGCCCTGGGACACCCCCCGATGGCTACACCTTC. Its protein is CASSPGTPPDGYTF.

There are a few counts of this clone. The rearrangement links TRBV19 to TRBJ1-5, with 7 bases aligning to TRBD1. CDR3 length: 18 residues. Germline V lookup: CDR1 LNHDA, CDR2 SQIVND (reference sequence). After removal of 6 bases from V and 0 bases from J, the junction contained 14 bases not matched to a gene. The chain's CDR3 is CASRKEVDRVDSNQPQHF. DNA for the CDR3: TGTGCCAGTAGGAAGGAGGTCGACAGGGTAGATAGCAATCAGCCCCAGCATTTT.

This clone was observed a single time. V and J are TRBV6-5 and TRBJ1-2; unclear D gene. The CDR3 contains 14 residues. Trimming shortened V by 6 bases and J by 5 bases, and 16 bases separated the two germline ends. CDR1 MNHEY and CDR2 SVGAGI come from the germline V gene. The CDR3 is CASRPLTELYGYTF. The CDR3 nucleotides are TGTGCCAGCAGACCCCTTACAGAACTTTATGGCTACACCTTC.

Concerning this clone itself: One end of the junction fails to match germline, which may point to a read error. CDR3 in amino acids: CASSIRSLSGRGASVLTF. In nucleotides, the CDR3 is TGTGCCAGTAGTATCCGCTCATTAAGCGGGAGGGGGGCCAGCGTCCTGACTTTC. The chain employs TRBV19 and TRBJ2-6; 10 bases are shared with TRBD2. The CDR3 length is 18 residues. Per the germline V gene, CDR1 is LNHDA and CDR2 is SQIVND (reference sequence).

V and J are TRBV9 and TRBJ1-6, with unresolved D. CDR3 length: 18 residues. V gave up 0 bases and J gave up 4 bases, with 17 bases separating them. CDR1 and CDR2 from the germline V gene are SGDLS and YYNGEE. CDR3 in amino acids: CASSVGGGRGLYNSPLHF. The DNA of the CDR3 is TGTGCCAGCAGCGTAGGGGGAGGACGGGGATTATATAATTCACCCCTCCACTTT.

As regards this clone: Other DNA sequences in the same sample also yield this CDR3. This chain uses TRBV5-1 with TRBJ2-7; 7 nucleotides match TRBD1. Germline CDR1 reads SGHRS; CDR2 reads YFSETQ. The CDR3 loop spans 14 amino acids. J was trimmed by 7 bases and V by 4 bases; bases with no gene match: 11. This chain's CDR3 is CASSPLDRVGEQYF. For the CDR3, the DNA is TGCGCCAGCAGCCCGCTTGACAGGGTAGGAGAGCAGTACTTC. Complete variable domain (other parts from reference TRBV5-1 and TRBJ2-7): KAGVTQTPRYLIKTRGQQVTLSCSPISGHRSVSWYQQTPGQGLQFLFEYFSETQRNKGNFPGRFSGRQFSNSRSEMNVSTLELGDSALYLCASSPLDRVGEQYFGPGTRLTVT.